The following is a TCR beta chain sequence with its context. These data belong to a study of cytomegalovirus exposure and HLA in healthy donors. The CDR3 contains 18 residues. The donors were in the approximately 130-subject validation cohort; that cohort was separate from the approximately 700-subject first cohort. Method: immunoSEQ multiplex PCR; TCRdb's copy keeps in-frame clones and lacks some. This table holds over 50,000 clones, 80% to 95% found once. The specimen was PBMCs. This sequence joins TRBV12-2 and TRBJ2-5; the tabulated D call, TRBD2, remains unverified against the DNA. TRBV12-2 is labeled a pseudogene. The receptor's source is a man aged 18 to 30 in good health and CMV-seropositive. The CDR3 reads CASRLAKIRDYQQETQYF. The CDR3 DNA reads TGTGCAAGTCGCTTAGCGAAGATCCGGGACTACCAACAAGAGACCCAGTACTTC.